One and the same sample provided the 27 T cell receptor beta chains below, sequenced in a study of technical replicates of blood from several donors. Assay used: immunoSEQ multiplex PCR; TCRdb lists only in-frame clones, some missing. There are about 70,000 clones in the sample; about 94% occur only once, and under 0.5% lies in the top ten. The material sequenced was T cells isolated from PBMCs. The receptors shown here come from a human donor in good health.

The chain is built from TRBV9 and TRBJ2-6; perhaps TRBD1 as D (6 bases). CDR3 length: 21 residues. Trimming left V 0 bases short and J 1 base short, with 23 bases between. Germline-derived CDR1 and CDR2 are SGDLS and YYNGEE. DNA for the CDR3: TGTGCCAGCAGCGTAGTTAAGGCGCAGGGGCGCGATCCATCTGGGGCCAACGTCCTGACTTTC. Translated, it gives CASSVVKAQGRDPSGANVLTF.

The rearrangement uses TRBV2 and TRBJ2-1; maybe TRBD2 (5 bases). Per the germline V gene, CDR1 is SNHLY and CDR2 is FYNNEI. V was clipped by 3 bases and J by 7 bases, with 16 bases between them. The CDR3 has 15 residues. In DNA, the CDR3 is TGTGCCAGCAGTGATTTGCGGGCCATAGGGAATGAGCAGTTCTTC. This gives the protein CASSDLRAIGNEQFF.

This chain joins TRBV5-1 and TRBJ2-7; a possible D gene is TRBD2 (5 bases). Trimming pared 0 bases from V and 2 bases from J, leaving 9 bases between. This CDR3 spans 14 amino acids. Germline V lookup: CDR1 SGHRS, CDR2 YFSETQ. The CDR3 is CASSLDGDAYEQYF. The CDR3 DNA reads TGCGCCAGCAGCTTGGACGGGGATGCCTACGAGCAGTACTTC.

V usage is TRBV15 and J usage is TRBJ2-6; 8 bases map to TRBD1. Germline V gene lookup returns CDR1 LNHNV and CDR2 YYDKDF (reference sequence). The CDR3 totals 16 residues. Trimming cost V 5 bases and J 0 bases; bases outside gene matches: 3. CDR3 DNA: TGTGCCACCAGCGGTACAGGGGGCTCTGGGGCCAACGTCCTGACTTTC. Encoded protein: CATSGTGGSGANVLTF.

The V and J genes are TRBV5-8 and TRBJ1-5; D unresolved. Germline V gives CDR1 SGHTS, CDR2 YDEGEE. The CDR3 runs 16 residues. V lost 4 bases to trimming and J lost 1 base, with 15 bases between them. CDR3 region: CASSGERRSSNQPQHF. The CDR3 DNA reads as TGTGCCAGCAGCGGGGAGCGACGATCGAGCAATCAGCCCCAGCATTTT.

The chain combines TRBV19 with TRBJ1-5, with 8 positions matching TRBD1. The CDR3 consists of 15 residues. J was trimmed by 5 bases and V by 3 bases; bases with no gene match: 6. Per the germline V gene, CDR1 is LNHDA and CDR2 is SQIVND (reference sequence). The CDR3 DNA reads TGTGCCAGTAGTATGGACAGGGAGGGCTATCAGCCCCAGCATTTT. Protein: CASSMDREGYQPQHF. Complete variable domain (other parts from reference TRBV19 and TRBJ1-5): DGGITQSPKYLFRKEGQNVTLSCEQNLNHDAMYWYRQDPGQGLRLIYYSQIVNDFQKGDIAEGYSVSREKKESFPLTVTSAQKNPTAFYLCASSMDREGYQPQHFGDGTRLSIL.

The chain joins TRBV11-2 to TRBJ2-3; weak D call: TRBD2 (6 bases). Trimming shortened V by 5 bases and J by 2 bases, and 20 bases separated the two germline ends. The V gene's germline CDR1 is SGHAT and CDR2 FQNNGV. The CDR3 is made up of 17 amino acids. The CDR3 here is CASSNLRDSSPTDTQYF. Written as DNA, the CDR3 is TGTGCCAGCAGCAACCTAAGGGACTCGTCACCCACAGATACGCAGTATTTT.

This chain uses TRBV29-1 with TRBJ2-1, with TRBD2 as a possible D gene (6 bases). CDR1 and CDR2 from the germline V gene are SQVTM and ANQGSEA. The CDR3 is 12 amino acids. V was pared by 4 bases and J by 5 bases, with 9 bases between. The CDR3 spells CSVGPGDNEQFF. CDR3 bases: TGCAGCGTTGGGCCGGGGGACAATGAGCAGTTCTTC.

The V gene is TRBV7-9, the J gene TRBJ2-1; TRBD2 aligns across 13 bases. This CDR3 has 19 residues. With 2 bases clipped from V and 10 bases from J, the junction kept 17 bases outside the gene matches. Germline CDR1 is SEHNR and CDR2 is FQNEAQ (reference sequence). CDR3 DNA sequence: TGTGCCAGCAGCTTACGTCGCGGACTAGCGGGAGACCTCAGAAGCGAGCAGTTCTTC. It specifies CASSLRRGLAGDLRSEQFF.

The DNA for the CDR3 is TGTGCCAGCAGCCAGGACAGTTCCTACGAGCAGTACTTC. Its translation: CASSQDSSYEQYF. The chain is built from TRBV5-6 and TRBJ2-7, with D possibly TRBD1 on 6 matching bases. Trimming left V 4 bases short and J 1 base short, with 9 bases between. This CDR3 comprises 13 residues. CDR1 and CDR2 from the germline V gene are SGHDT and YYEEEE.

This CDR3 is CASSVAEGTSGTDEQYF. The CDR3 coding sequence is TGTGCCAGCAGCGTAGCGGAGGGGACTAGCGGGACGGACGAGCAGTACTTC. The chain joins TRBV9 to TRBJ2-7; 13 positions match TRBD2. Losses at the gene ends were 0 bases for V and 5 bases for J; bases not matched to a gene: 8. From germline, CDR1 is SGDLS and CDR2 YYNGEE. The CDR3 is made up of 17 amino acids.

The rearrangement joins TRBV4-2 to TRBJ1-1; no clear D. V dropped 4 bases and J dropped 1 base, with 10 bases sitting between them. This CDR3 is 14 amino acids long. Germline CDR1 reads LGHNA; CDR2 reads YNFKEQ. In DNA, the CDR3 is TGTGCCAGCAGCCCGGTGGGAGCGAACACTGAAGCTTTCTTT. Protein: CASSPVGANTEAFF.

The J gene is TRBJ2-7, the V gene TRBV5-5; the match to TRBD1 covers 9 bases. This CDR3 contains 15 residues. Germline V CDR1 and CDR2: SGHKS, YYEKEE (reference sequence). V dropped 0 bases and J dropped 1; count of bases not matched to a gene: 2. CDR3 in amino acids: CASSLGQGVSYEQYF. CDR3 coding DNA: TGTGCCAGCAGCTTGGGACAGGGGGTGTCCTACGAGCAGTACTTC.

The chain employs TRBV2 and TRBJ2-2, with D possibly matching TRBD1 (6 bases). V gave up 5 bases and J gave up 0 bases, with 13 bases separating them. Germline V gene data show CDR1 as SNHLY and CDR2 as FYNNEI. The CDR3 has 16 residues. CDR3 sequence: CASSRDRTSNTGELFF. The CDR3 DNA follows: TGTGCCAGCAGTAGAGACAGGACGTCGAACACCGGGGAGCTGTTTTTT.

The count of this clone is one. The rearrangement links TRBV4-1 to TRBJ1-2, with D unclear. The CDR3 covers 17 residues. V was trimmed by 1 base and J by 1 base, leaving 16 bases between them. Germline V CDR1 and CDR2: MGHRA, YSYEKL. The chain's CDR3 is CASSQARGATYNYGYTF. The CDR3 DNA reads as TGCGCCAGCAGCCAAGCCAGAGGAGCCACTTATAACTATGGCTACACCTTC.

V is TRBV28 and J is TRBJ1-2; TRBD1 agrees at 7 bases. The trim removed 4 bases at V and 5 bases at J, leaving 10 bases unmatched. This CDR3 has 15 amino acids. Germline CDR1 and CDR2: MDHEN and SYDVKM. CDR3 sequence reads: CASSSPGQNIYGYTF. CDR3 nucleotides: TGTGCCAGCAGTTCACCGGGACAGAACATTTATGGCTACACCTTC.

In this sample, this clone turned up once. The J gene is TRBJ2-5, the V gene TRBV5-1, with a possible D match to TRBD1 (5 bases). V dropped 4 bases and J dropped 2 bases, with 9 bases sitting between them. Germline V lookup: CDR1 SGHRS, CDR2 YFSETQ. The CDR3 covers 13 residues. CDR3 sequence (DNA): TGCGCCAGCAGCCCGGACAAGCAAGAGACCCAGTACTTC. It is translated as CASSPDKQETQYF.

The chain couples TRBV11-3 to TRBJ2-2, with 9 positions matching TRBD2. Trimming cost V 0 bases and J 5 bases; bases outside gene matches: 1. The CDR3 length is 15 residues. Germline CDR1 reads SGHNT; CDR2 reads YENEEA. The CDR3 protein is CASSLDSGGTGELFF. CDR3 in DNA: TGTGCCAGCAGCTTAGATAGCGGGGGAACCGGGGAGCTGTTTTTT. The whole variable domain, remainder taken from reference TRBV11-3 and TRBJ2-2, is EAGVVQSPRYKIIEKKQPVAFWCNPISGHNTLYWYLQNLGQGPELLIRYENEEAVDDSQLPKDRFSAERLKGVDSTLKIQPAELGDSAVYLCASSLDSGGTGELFFGEGSRLTVL.

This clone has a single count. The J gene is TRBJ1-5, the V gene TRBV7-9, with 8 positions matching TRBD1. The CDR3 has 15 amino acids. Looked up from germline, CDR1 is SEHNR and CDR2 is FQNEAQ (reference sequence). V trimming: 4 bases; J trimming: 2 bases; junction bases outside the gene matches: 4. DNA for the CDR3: TGTGCCAGCAGCTCGACAGGGGCCCGCAATCAGCCCCAGCATTTT. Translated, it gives CASSSTGARNQPQHF.

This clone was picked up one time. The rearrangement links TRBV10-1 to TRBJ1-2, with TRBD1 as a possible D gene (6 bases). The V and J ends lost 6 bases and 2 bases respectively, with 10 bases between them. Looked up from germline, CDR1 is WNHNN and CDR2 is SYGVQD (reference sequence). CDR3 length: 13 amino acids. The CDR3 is CASSDTGNYGYTF. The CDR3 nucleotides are TGCGCCAGCAGCGACACAGGGAACTATGGCTACACCTTC.

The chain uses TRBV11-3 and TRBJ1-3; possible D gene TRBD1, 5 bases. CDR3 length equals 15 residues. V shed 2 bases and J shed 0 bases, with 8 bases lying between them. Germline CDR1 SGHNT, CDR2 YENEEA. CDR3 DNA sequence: TGTGCCAGCAGCTTATGGGGGGACTCTGGAAACACCATATATTTT. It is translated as CASSLWGDSGNTIYF.

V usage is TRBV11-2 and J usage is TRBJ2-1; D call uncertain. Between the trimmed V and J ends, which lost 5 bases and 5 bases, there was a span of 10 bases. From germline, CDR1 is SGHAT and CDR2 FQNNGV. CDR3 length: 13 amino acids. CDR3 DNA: TGTGCCAGCAGCCAAAGAATAGACAATGAGCAGTTCTTC. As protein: CASSQRIDNEQFF.

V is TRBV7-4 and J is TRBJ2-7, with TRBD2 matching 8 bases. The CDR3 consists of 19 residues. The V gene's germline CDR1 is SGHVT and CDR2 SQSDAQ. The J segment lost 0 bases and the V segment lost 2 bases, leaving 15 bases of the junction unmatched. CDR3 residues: CASSLRGASGWANSYEQYF. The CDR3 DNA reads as TGTGCCAGCAGCTTAAGAGGGGCTAGCGGGTGGGCGAACTCCTACGAGCAGTACTTC.

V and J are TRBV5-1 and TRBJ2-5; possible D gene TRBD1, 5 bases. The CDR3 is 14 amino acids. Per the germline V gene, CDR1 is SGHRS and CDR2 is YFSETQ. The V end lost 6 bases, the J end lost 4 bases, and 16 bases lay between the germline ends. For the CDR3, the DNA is TGCGCCAGCAATCGTCGGACATCTCGAGAGACCCAGTACTTC. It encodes CASNRRTSRETQYF.

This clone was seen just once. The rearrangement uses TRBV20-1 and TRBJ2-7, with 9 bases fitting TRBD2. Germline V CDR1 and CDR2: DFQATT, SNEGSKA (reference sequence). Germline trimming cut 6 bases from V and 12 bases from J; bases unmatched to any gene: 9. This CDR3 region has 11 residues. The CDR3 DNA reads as TGCAGTGCAACCCCGGGACTAGCCCTGTACTTC. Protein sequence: CSATPGLALYF.

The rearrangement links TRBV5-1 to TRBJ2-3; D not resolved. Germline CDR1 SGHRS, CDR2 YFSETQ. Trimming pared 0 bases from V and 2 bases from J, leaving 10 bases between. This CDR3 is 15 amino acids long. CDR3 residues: CASSLEAQDTDTQYF. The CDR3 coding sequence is TGCGCCAGCAGCTTGGAGGCGCAGGACACAGATACGCAGTATTTT.

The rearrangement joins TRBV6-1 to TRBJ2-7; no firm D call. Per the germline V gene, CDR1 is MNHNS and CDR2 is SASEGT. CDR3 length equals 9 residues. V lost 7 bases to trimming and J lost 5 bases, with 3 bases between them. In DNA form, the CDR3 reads TGTGCCAGCATTAACGAGCAGTACTTC. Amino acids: CASINEQYF.